Following are 19 T cell receptor beta chains from one sample sequenced in a study of technical replicates of blood from a few donors. Sequenced by immunoSEQ multiplex PCR; TCRdb stores in-frame clones only, minus some. In the table there are approximately 80,000 clones, 95% to 98% of which are singletons. Source material: T cells isolated from PBMCs. The receptor source for this set is a human donor in good health.

The chain is built from TRBV9 and TRBJ2-7, with 12 bases aligning to TRBD1. Germline CDR1 and CDR2: SGDLS and YYNGEE. After removal of 0 bases from V and 3 bases from J, the junction contained 7 bases not matched to a gene. The CDR3 is 17 amino acids. CDR3 sequence (DNA): TGTGCCAGCAGCGTAGCGGGACAGGGGGCAGGTAGCTACGAGCAGTACTTC. Protein: CASSVAGQGAGSYEQYF. Together with reference TRBV9 and TRBJ2-7, the CDR3 gives the full variable domain: DSGVTQTPKHLITATGQRVTLRCSPRSGDLSVYWYQQSLDQGLQFLIQYYNGEERAKGNILERFSAQQFPDLHSELNLSSLELGDSALYFCASSVAGQGAGSYEQYFGPGTRLTVT.

Concerning this clone: A read error may account for a junction end that differs from germline. V gene TRBV11-3 combines with J gene TRBJ2-4; 8 bases match TRBD1. CDR1 is SGHNT and CDR2 is YENEEA in the germline V gene. The CDR3 consists of 12 residues. CDR3 in amino acids: CASSSRGTGLHF. CDR3 DNA: TGTGCCAGCAGCTCACGCGGGACAGGCCTTCACTTC.

The CDR3, as DNA: TGTGCCAGCAGTTCTAGCACAGATACGCAGTATTTT. It encodes CASSSSTDTQYF. The rearrangement links TRBV5-4 to TRBJ2-3; D gene ambiguous. V lost 5 bases to trimming and J lost 0 bases, with 4 bases between them. The CDR3 length is 12 residues. Germline lookup yields CDR1 SGHNT and CDR2 YYREEE (reference sequence).

V is TRBV6-6 and J is TRBJ2-7; TRBD1 matches at 7 bases. CDR3 size: 15 residues. Germline CDR1 MNHNY, CDR2 SVGAGI (reference sequence). The V and J ends lost 2 bases and 4 bases, in that order; junction bases with no gene match: 8. As DNA, the CDR3 is TGTGCCAGCAGTTACCGGGGACAGATTCGGTACGAGCAGTACTTC. Its translation: CASSYRGQIRYEQYF.

The rearrangement links TRBV5-1 to TRBJ1-2; 10 positions agree with TRBD1. CDR1 and CDR2 (germline): SGHRS, YFSETQ. The V and J ends lost 0 bases and 6 bases, in that order; junction bases with no gene match: 5. The CDR3 extends over 15 amino acids. The CDR3 reads CASSLAPDRGHGYTF. The CDR3 nucleotides read TGCGCCAGCAGCTTGGCTCCCGACAGGGGGCATGGCTACACCTTC.

CDR3 nucleotides: TGTGCCAGCAGTCCAGGGACAGGGGGCGAAAAACTGTTTTTT. Protein: CASSPGTGGEKLFF. The chain uses TRBV6-5 and TRBJ1-4; 12 nucleotides align to TRBD1. Germline values: CDR1 MNHEY, CDR2 SVGAGI. Trimming at V came to 5 bases and at J to 8 bases, leaving 3 bases not matched to a gene. The CDR3 covers 14 residues.

The chain employs TRBV2 and TRBJ2-4; TRBD1 is a possible D gene (6 bases). V was cut by 10 bases and J by 5 bases, with 15 bases left in between. The germline V gene has CDR1 SNHLY and CDR2 FYNNEI. This CDR3 spans 13 amino acids. Written as DNA, the CDR3 is TGTGCCACCACAGGGACGGTTCAAAACATTCAGTACTTC. Encoded protein: CATTGTVQNIQYF.

The chain employs TRBV4-1 and TRBJ2-7; TRBD1 aligns across 7 bases. The germline gives CDR1 MGHRA, CDR2 YSYEKL. The CDR3 loop spans 14 amino acids. V trimming: 4 bases; J trimming: 0 bases; junction bases outside the gene matches: 3. The CDR3 nucleotides read TGCGCCAGCAGCCCCACAGGGGACTCCTACGAGCAGTACTTC. Translating it yields CASSPTGDSYEQYF.

This clone showed up just once. The chain employs TRBV7-9 and TRBJ1-2, with TRBD1 as a possible D gene (5 bases). V was trimmed by 2 bases and J by 10 bases, leaving 17 bases between them. This CDR3 has 14 amino acids. Germline V gene lookup returns CDR1 SEHNR and CDR2 FQNEAQ (reference sequence). CDR3 bases: TGTGCCAGCAGCTTAAAGGGGAAGTTGGCGGTCTACACCTTC. This codes for CASSLKGKLAVYTF.

The chain carries TRBV28 and TRBJ2-7; 7 nucleotides agree with TRBD2. V trimming: 4 bases; J trimming: 3 bases; junction bases outside the gene matches: 12. The CDR3 spans 16 residues. Per germline, CDR1 MDHEN and CDR2 SYDVKM. This CDR3 is CASSSYSGLVLYEQYF. CDR3 DNA sequence: TGTGCCAGCAGTTCATACTCTGGACTAGTCCTCTACGAGCAGTACTTC.

The chain uses TRBV2 and TRBJ2-2; possibly TRBD2 for D (6 bases). The CDR3 contains 16 residues. The V gene lost 3 bases and the J gene lost 7 bases, with 18 bases spanning the gap. CDR1 SNHLY and CDR2 FYNNEI come from the germline V gene. The CDR3 reads CASSEISGPWGGELFF. CDR3 bases: TGTGCCAGCAGTGAGATTAGCGGCCCCTGGGGCGGGGAGCTGTTTTTT.

V gene TRBV6-5 combines with J gene TRBJ1-2, with a weak D call TRBD1 (6 bases). V gave up 0 bases and J gave up 5 bases, with 13 bases separating them. Germline assignment: CDR1 MNHEY and CDR2 SVGAGI. The CDR3 spans 15 residues. CDR3 nucleotide sequence: TGTGCCAGCAGTTACTCGGCGGACAGAACTTATGGCTACACCTTC. This translates into CASSYSADRTYGYTF.

The genes are TRBV5-6 and TRBJ2-7; TRBD1 matches at 8 bases. Trimming cost V 0 bases and J 3 bases; bases outside gene matches: 14. CDR3 length: 18 amino acids. Germline V gene data show CDR1 as SGHDT and CDR2 as YYEEEE. As DNA, the CDR3 is TGTGCCAGCAGCTTGGAGTCCGGACAGGGAATCCTCCTCTACGAGCAGTACTTC. This translates into CASSLESGQGILLYEQYF. The full variable domain, completed using reference TRBV5-6 and TRBJ2-7, is DAGVTQSPTHLIKTRGQQVTLRCSPKSGHDTVSWYQQALGQGPQFIFQYYEEEERQRGNFPDRFSGHQFPNYSSELNVNALLLGDSALYLCASSLESGQGILLYEQYFGPGTRLTVT.

This chain uses TRBV19 with TRBJ2-5; D is unclear. The CDR3 loop spans 11 amino acids. Germline CDR1 reads LNHDA; CDR2 reads SQIVND (reference sequence). Trimming left V 6 bases short and J 2 bases short, with 4 bases between. The CDR3 nucleotides are TGTGCCAGTAGATATCAAGAGACCCAGTACTTC. As protein: CASRYQETQYF.

V is TRBV27 and J is TRBJ1-4; 7 bases line up with TRBD1. V was clipped by 2 bases and J by 3 bases; unmatched bases: 3. The CDR3 is 15 residues long. Germline CDR1 is MNHEY and CDR2 is SMNVEV (reference sequence). The CDR3 reads CASSLGDSANEKLFF. The CDR3 nucleotides read TGTGCCAGCAGTTTAGGGGACAGTGCTAATGAAAAACTGTTTTTT.

This clone showed up just once. The V call is TRBV6-1, the J call TRBJ2-5; the match to TRBD2 covers 12 bases. V lost 7 bases and J lost 5; bases outside the gene matches: 5. The CDR3 has 14 residues. CDR1 MNHNS and CDR2 SASEGT come from the germline V gene. The CDR3 coding sequence is TGTGCCAGCATATTCGGGACTAGCGGGGAGACCCAGTACTTC. This sequence encodes CASIFGTSGETQYF.

This clone has only one observation. The V and J genes are TRBV4-1 and TRBJ1-5; D ambiguous. This CDR3 has 18 amino acids. Trimming took 2 bases from V and 4 from J, leaving 21 bases between them. Per germline, CDR1 MGHRA and CDR2 YSYEKL. The CDR3 nucleotides are TGCGCCAGCAGCCAATATGTCCCATCAAAAGACTATAATCAGCCCCAGCATTTT. It encodes CASSQYVPSKDYNQPQHF.

The chain couples TRBV5-4 to TRBJ1-3; perhaps TRBD1 as D (5 bases). The V gene's germline CDR1 is SGHNT and CDR2 YYREEE (reference sequence). The V gene lost 4 bases and the J gene lost 4 bases, with 12 bases spanning the gap. This CDR3 spans 14 amino acids. CDR3 DNA: TGTGCCAGCAGCATCAGGGAATCCGGAAACACCATATATTTT. Residues: CASSIRESGNTIYF.

The chain couples TRBV9 to TRBJ2-2, with a weak D call TRBD2 (5 bases). Trimming removed 4 bases at V and 5 bases at J, with 21 bases between. This CDR3 contains 17 residues. Per the germline V gene, CDR1 is SGDLS and CDR2 is YYNGEE. The CDR3 loop reads CASSPRLGSKGTGELFF. The CDR3, as DNA: TGTGCCAGCAGCCCTCGCTTGGGGAGTAAGGGAACCGGGGAGCTGTTTTTT.